The clone carrying this TCR beta chain was observed a few times. Its antigen is as yet unknown. A junction boundary mismatches the germline segment, possibly from a read error. The CDR3 covers 15 residues. Both iRepertoire HTBI primers and Arm-PCR of CDR3 regions were used to build the TCR beta libraries. TCRdb independently ran MiXCR on the multiplex PCR reads; one entry per CDR3 protein. The sample lists approximately 470,000 distinct CDR3 sequences, around 15% occurring once. Sample time point: newly diagnosed GD, antithyroid drugs for less than 3 months. With RNA extracted from PBMCs as input, the TCR library was made. These data originate in a study of regulatory T cells in long-lasting Graves disease. General observations from the study: The study found TRBV28, TRBJ1-2 and TRBJ2-5 favored in persistent disease.

These data were also reused for a study on T cells in Graves' hyperthyroidism and ophthalmopathy.

The chain combines TRBV12-3 or TRBV12-4 with TRBJ2-7; 7 bases map to TRBD2. The TCR was taken from a man aged 40-49 years with Graves disease. Sequencing was performed on peripheral blood mononuclear cells (PBMCs), taken at new diagnosis, from a patient treated with antithyroid drugs. CDR3 amino acids: CASSPLGGSSHEQYF. The CDR3 coding sequence is TGTGCCAGCAGTCCCTTGGGGGGGAGCTCCCACGAGCAGTACTTC.